The rows below give T cell receptor beta chains drawn from one sample of a study of blood T cells in healthy people across ages. TCRdb passed the 5' RACE reads through MiXCR, listing each CDR3 protein once. The data hold roughly 1,700,000 distinct CDR3 sequences, with under 30% observed a single time. The sequenced material came from blood. The receptors originated from a woman aged 30 to 39 in good health. Each CDR3 is given with its conserved first and last residue. D genes are given only for firm matches.

-	TRBV20-1	TRBJ1-2	CSAQRGRVNRDGYTF
-	TRBV5-1	TRBJ1-1	CASSWAPGVNTEAFF
TRBD1	TRBV5-1	TRBJ1-3	CASSSTTGSRNTIYF
TRBD1	TRBV28	TRBJ2-1	CASSLGQGPNNEQFF
TRBD2	TRBV29-1	TRBJ2-3	CSVLLTSADTQYF
-	TRBV2	TRBJ1-2	CASSDGLGLRTGGYTF
-	TRBV3-1	TRBJ1-1	CASSHFAGGRTEAFF
-	TRBV19	TRBJ2-5	CASSIGGLPMGETQYF
-	TRBV15	TRBJ2-1	CATSRDRPLPNEQFF
-	TRBV5-4	TRBJ2-2	CASSFTPGTGELFF
-	TRBV7-7	TRBJ2-2	CASSLGRTNTGELFF
-	TRBV10-3	TRBJ2-7	CAISDATQDYEQYF
TRBD2	TRBV7-2	TRBJ2-5	CASSFDSGRRETQYF
TRBD1	TRBV20-1	TRBJ2-7	CSAEGTGGDSYEQYF
-	TRBV29-1	TRBJ2-4	CSVEDLGRRQYF
TRBD1	TRBV5-1	TRBJ1-1	CASSSLRDRDSNTEAFF
-	TRBV7-2	TRBJ2-3	CASSWDAPADTQYF
TRBD2	TRBV3-1	TRBJ2-3	CASSQTASGTQYF
-	TRBV5-5	TRBJ1-2	CASSADYGTLNYGYTF
-	TRBV6-1	TRBJ2-5	CASSEVRTSQYF
-	TRBV27	TRBJ1-5	CASSTRGEVGNQPQHF
-	TRBV2	TRBJ2-1	CASRTNEQFF
-	TRBV20-1	TRBJ2-7	CSARIRKSYYEQYF
-	TRBV6-2/TRBV6-3	TRBJ2-3	CASSYGLADITDTQYF
TRBD2	TRBV7-2	TRBJ2-1	CASSWGRLAGGYNEQFF
-	TRBV11-2	TRBJ1-2	CASSLAGSRYGHTF
TRBD1	TRBV18	TRBJ2-3	CASSSDRGGGTDTQYF
TRBD1	TRBV20-1	TRBJ1-6	CSARGQGRSPLHF
-	TRBV3-1	TRBJ1-2	CASSQDPGRYGYTF
-	TRBV5-1	TRBJ2-1	CASSLAGTGADEQFF
TRBD2	TRBV4-3	TRBJ2-1	CASSPNTIAGLDNEQFF
TRBD2	TRBV12-3/TRBV12-4	TRBJ2-3	CASSPGLARIPDTQYF
-	TRBV29-1	TRBJ1-5	CSVEGTDNQPQHF
TRBD1	TRBV10-3	TRBJ1-2	CAISPGTDSGYTF
-	TRBV2	TRBJ2-5	CATGQREQYF
-	TRBV4-2	TRBJ1-2	CASSQAGGRRVRSYGYTF
-	TRBV6-2/TRBV6-3	TRBJ1-5	CASSYSGAGLSNQPQHF